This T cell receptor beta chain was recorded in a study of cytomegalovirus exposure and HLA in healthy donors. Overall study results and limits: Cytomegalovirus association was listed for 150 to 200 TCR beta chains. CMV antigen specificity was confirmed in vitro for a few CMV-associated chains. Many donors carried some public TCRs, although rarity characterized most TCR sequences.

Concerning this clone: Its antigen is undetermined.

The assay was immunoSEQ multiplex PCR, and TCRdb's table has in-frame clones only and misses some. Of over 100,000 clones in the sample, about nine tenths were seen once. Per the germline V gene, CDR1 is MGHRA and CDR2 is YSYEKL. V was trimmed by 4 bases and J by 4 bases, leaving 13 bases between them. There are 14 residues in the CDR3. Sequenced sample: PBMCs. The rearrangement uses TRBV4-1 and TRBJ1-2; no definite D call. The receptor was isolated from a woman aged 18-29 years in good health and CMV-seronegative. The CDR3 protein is CASSRGSEIYGYTF. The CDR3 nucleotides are TGCGCCAGCAGCCGAGGATCGGAAATCTATGGCTACACCTTC.